The 9 T cell receptor beta chains presented below share a single source sample, sequenced in a study of blood T cells in healthy people across ages. A second PCR, run for about 7 to 12 cycles, used a sample-barcoded 5' primer plus a J-beta primer mix. TCRdb redid the calling of the 5' RACE reads with MiXCR, one entry per CDR3 protein. Among some 1,800,000 distinct CDR3 sequences listed, around 42% were seen once. The sample taken for sequencing was blood. These receptors were collected from a human donor in good health.

This clonotype was seen a handful of times. The V and J genes are TRBV11-2 and TRBJ1-6; TRBD1 might be the D (6 bases). The V and J ends lost 1 base and 9 bases respectively, with 13 bases between them. Germline V CDR1 and CDR2: SGHAT, FQNNGV. The CDR3 runs 15 residues. The CDR3 is CASSLGPGEASPLHF. CDR3 nucleotide sequence: TGTGCCAGCAGCTTAGGTCCAGGGGAGGCTTCACCCCTCCACTTT.

This clonotype was found many times. The rearrangement uses TRBV10-3 and TRBJ2-6; 10 nucleotides align to TRBD1. Germline CDR1 ENHRY, CDR2 SYGVKD. There are 17 residues in the CDR3. After removal of 6 bases from V and 0 bases from J, the junction contained 5 bases not matched to a gene. CDR3 region: CAIRAGTGVSGANVLTF. CDR3 sequence (DNA): TGTGCCATCAGAGCCGGGACAGGGGTCTCTGGGGCCAACGTCCTGACTTTC.

This clonotype was seen many times. The chain employs TRBV20-1 and TRBJ2-5; TRBD1 agrees at 9 bases. The CDR3 has 18 residues. Germline trimming cut 0 bases from V and 11 bases from J; bases unmatched to any gene: 22. Looked up from germline, CDR1 is DFQATT and CDR2 is SNEGSKA (reference sequence). The CDR3 coding sequence is TGCAGTGCTAGAGACCCTCGAACTGCTACAGGGGGCGCGTGGGAGCAGTACTTC. As protein: CSARDPRTATGGAWEQYF.

This clonotype was seen more than once but under ten times. This chain links TRBV20-1 with TRBJ2-1; 7 bases align to TRBD1. J gave up 3 bases and V 6 bases, and 14 bases lay outside the gene matches. This CDR3 is 16 amino acids long. The germline V gene has CDR1 DFQATT and CDR2 SNEGSKA (reference sequence). Here the CDR3 reads CSAYPSTGSFYNEQFF. The CDR3 region has the DNA TGCAGTGCGTACCCCTCGACAGGGTCCTTCTACAATGAGCAGTTCTTC.

This clonotype was detected a few times. The rearrangement links TRBV6-5 to TRBJ1-2; D might be TRBD1 (6 bases). V was cut by 0 bases and J by 6 bases, with 11 bases left in between. The CDR3 has 14 residues. CDR1 MNHEY and CDR2 SVGAGI come from the germline V gene. The CDR3 bases are TGTGCCAGCAGTTACTCGTGGTCAGGGGATGGCTACACCTTC. It yields the protein CASSYSWSGDGYTF.

V gene TRBV9 combines with J gene TRBJ2-1; no clear D. Germline CDR1 and CDR2: SGDLS and YYNGEE. Between the trimmed V and J ends, which lost 0 bases and 8 bases, there was a span of 18 bases. The CDR3 totals 16 residues. Here the CDR3 reads CASSVEPGFRFYEQFF. CDR3 DNA sequence: TGTGCCAGCAGCGTAGAGCCGGGTTTTCGTTTCTATGAGCAGTTCTTC.

The chain uses TRBV12-3 or TRBV12-4 and TRBJ1-6; no clear D gene. Trimming took 1 base from V and 2 from J, leaving 9 bases between them. The CDR3 is made up of 16 amino acids. CDR3 protein: CASSLGSQAYNSPLHF. DNA for the CDR3: TGTGCCAGCAGTTTAGGCTCGCAGGCCTATAATTCACCCCTCCACTTT.

The chain recombines TRBV6-1 with TRBJ1-2; D is possibly TRBD1 (6 bases). The V gene's germline CDR1 is MNHNS and CDR2 SASEGT. The V end lost 4 bases, the J end lost 8 bases, and 20 bases lay between the germline ends. The CDR3 has 15 residues. The DNA for the CDR3 is TGTGCCAGCAGTGGGTTAAGGTCGACAGGTAAAGGCTACACCTTC. As protein: CASSGLRSTGKGYTF.

This clonotype occurred a few times. This chain uses TRBV7-2 with TRBJ2-7, with TRBD2 matching 8 bases. The CDR3 sequence is 15 residues long. Germline-derived CDR1 and CDR2 are SGHTA and FQGNSA. The ends lost 5 bases at V and 1 base at J; junction bases unmatched: 7. The CDR3 DNA reads as TGTGCCAGCAGCAGATCGGGACTAGGTTCCTACGAGCAGTACTTC. Translation gives CASSRSGLGSYEQYF.